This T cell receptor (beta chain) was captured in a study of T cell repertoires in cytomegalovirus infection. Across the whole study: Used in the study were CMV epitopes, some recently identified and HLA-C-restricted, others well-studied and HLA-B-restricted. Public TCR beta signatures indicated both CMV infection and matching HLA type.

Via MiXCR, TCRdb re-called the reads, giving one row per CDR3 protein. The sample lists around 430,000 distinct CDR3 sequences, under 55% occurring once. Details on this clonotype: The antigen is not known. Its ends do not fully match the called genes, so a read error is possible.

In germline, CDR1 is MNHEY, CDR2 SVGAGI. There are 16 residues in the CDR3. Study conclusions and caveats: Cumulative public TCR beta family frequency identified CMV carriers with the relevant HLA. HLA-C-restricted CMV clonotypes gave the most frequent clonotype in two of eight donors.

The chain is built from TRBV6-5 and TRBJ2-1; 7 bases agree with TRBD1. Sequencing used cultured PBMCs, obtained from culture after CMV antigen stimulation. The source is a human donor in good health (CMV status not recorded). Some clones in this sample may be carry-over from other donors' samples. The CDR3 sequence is CASRRGGQSGYDEQFF. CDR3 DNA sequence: TGTGCCAGCAGACGAGGGGGCCAGAGTGGCTACGATGAGCAGTTCTTC.